These T cell receptor beta chains were read from a single sample in a study of blood T cell repertoires in COVID-19. Here immunoSEQ multiplex PCR was the method, and the copy in TCRdb shows in-frame clones only, minus some. The sample shows about 76,000 clones, around 85% of them seen only once. The sequencing sample was made of peripheral blood. The source of these receptors is a human donor in a cohort sampled during active COVID-19. Both conserved end residues are part of each CDR3. The D gene is left open where the match is weak. Clone size is shown for a subset of rows, as once, few, many or a class of expanded clone.

clone_size j_call v_call d_call cdr3_nt cdr3_aa
. TRBJ2-5 TRBV7-2 TRBD1 TGTGCCAGCAGCCCCGACAGGGGAGGAGAGACCCAGTACTTC CASSPDRGGETQYF
once TRBJ1-2 TRBV19 TRBD1 TGTGCCAGTAGTATACAAAAGGGACAGCTGGTAAACTATGGCTACACCTTC CASSIQKGQLVNYGYTF
. TRBJ1-2 TRBV3-1/TRBV3-2 TRBD1 TGTGCCAGCAGCTTTCCCGAAAAAAACAGGACAGGGCCCTATGGCTACACCTTC CASSFPEKNRTGPYGYTF
. TRBJ2-7 TRBV18 . TGTGCCAGCTCACCACTCCCCGCGAGGGCAGGCGAGCAGTACTTC CASSPLPARAGEQYF
once TRBJ1-1 TRBV6-5 . TGTGCCACCACAGCACCCGGGGGTGAAGCTTTCTTT CATTAPGGEAFF
once TRBJ2-5 TRBV11-2 TRBD2 TGTGCCAGCAGCTTAGGGAGCGGGGGGGCCCTGAGGGAGACCCAGTACTTC CASSLGSGGALRETQYF
. TRBJ2-3 TRBV5-6 . TGTGCCAGCAGCCCGACAATCATGGATACGCAGTATTTT CASSPTIMDTQYF
. TRBJ1-2 TRBV7-9 TRBD1 TGTGCCAGCAGCTTTGGACAGGAGGATGGCTACACCTTC CASSFGQEDGYTF
once TRBJ2-1 TRBV14 TRBD2 TGTGCCAGCAGCTCCTTAGCGGGGGGGATCAGGAATGAGCAGTTCTTC CASSSLAGGIRNEQFF
. TRBJ2-7 TRBV18 . TGTGCCAGCTCACCCCAACAGGGACCCTACGAGCAGTACTTC CASSPQQGPYEQYF
. TRBJ2-7 TRBV7-2 TRBD2 TGTGCCAGCAGCTTAGTAGGTGGGACTAGGGAATACGAGCAGTACTTC CASSLVGGTREYEQYF
. TRBJ1-4 TRBV15 . TGTGCCACCAGCAGAGGGGGAGGGGATGTGTCTATGTTTTTT CATSRGGGDVSMFF
once TRBJ1-4 TRBV7-9 . TGTGCCAGCAGCTTAGATCCCCCGGGGGGAAGGGATGAAAAACTGTTTTTT CASSLDPPGGRDEKLFF
. TRBJ2-5 TRBV11-3 TRBD2 TGTGCCAGCAGCCCCGGGGCTAGCGGGGGGACCCAAGAGACCCAGTACTTC CASSPGASGGTQETQYF
. TRBJ2-7 TRBV4-1 TRBD2 TGCGCCAGCAGCCAGCCCACTAGCGGGGATCGTGGGCAGTACTTC CASSQPTSGDRGQYF
. TRBJ2-2 TRBV28 . TGTGCCAGCAGTTTATTCCCCCTGGACACCCAAGGCACCGGGGAGCTGTTTTTT CASSLFPLDTQGTGELFF
. TRBJ2-7 TRBV19 TRBD1 TGTGCCAGTAGTTCGAAGCGGACAGGGGGCGAGCAGTACTTC CASSSKRTGGEQYF
. TRBJ1-5 TRBV5-8 . TGTGCCAGCAGCTTGAGGGGGAGGGATCAGCCCCAGCATTTT CASSLRGRDQPQHF
few TRBJ2-3 TRBV5-4 TRBD2 TGTGCCAGCAGCTTGGGTAGCGGGGTAGATACGCAGTATTTT CASSLGSGVDTQYF
. TRBJ1-5 TRBV19 . TGTGCCACGACGGAGGGGCTTTATAGCAATCAGCCCCAGCATTTT CATTEGLYSNQPQHF
once TRBJ2-5 TRBV5-4 . TGTGCCAGCAGCGCCCCCGGCGCGAGGGTAATAGAAGAGACCCAGTACTTC CASSAPGARVIEETQYF
. TRBJ1-4 TRBV19 . TGTGCCAGTAGCCGACAGGCAGCTAATGAAAAACTGTTTTTT CASSRQAANEKLFF
. TRBJ1-1 TRBV2 . TGTGCCAGCAGTGAATTAGAAAACACTGAAGCTTTCTTT CASSELENTEAFF
. TRBJ1-3 TRBV11-2 TRBD1 TGTGCCAGCAGCTTAGCCCCCACAGGGGTCGTAGGAAACACCATATATTTT CASSLAPTGVVGNTIYF
. TRBJ1-4 TRBV10-3 . TGTGCCATCAGTGGTAGCGGGGGAGTCCCTAATGAAAAACTGTTTTTT CAISGSGGVPNEKLFF
. TRBJ2-1 TRBV6-5 . TGTGCCAGCATTGGTCGTGTCGGCAATGAGCAGTTCTTC CASIGRVGNEQFF
. TRBJ2-7 TRBV5-4 . TGTGCCAGCAGTCAGGACAGTCCACAAGGCGAGCAGTACTTC CASSQDSPQGEQYF
once TRBJ2-3 TRBV5-1 . TGCGCCAGCAGCTTGCCTAGCCCCGACACAGATACGCAGTATTTT CASSLPSPDTDTQYF
. TRBJ1-3 TRBV9 TRBD1 TGTGCCAGCAGCTCGAGGACAGGTCTTACGGACACCATATATTTT CASSSRTGLTDTIYF
. TRBJ2-7 TRBV5-1 TRBD1 TGCGCCAGCAGCTCCCATTTAAGAGAAGCCGGGACAGTCTCCTACGAGCAGTACTTC CASSSHLREAGTVSYEQYF
. TRBJ2-7 TRBV10-1 TRBD2 TGCGCCAGCAAACCCTACGGACTAGCCCTGGTCAAGGGTCACGAGCAGTACTTC CASKPYGLALVKGHEQYF
few TRBJ1-6 TRBV5-1 . TGCGCCAGCAGCTTGGGCCGACCTAGCTATAATTCACCCCTCCACTTT CASSLGRPSYNSPLHF
. TRBJ2-3 TRBV3-1/TRBV3-2 . TGTGCCAGCAGCCAAGATGGGGCAGGGGTGAGCACAGATACGCAGTATTTT CASSQDGAGVSTDTQYF
. TRBJ2-2 TRBV5-1 . TGCGCCAGCAGCGACGGGATGGGGAACACCGGGGAGCTGTTTTTT CASSDGMGNTGELFF
. TRBJ2-3 TRBV5-8 TRBD2 TGTGCCAGCAGCTTGGGCGGACTAGCGTACACAGATACGCAGTATTTT CASSLGGLAYTDTQYF
few TRBJ1-2 TRBV5-1 TRBD1 TGCGCCAGCAGCTTTGGACAGGGCCGTGGCTACACCTTC CASSFGQGRGYTF
. TRBJ2-2 TRBV5-1 . TGCGCCAGCAGCTTGGACAGGAACACCGGGGAGCTGTTTTTT CASSLDRNTGELFF
few TRBJ2-1 TRBV2 TRBD2 TGTGCCAGCATGCGGGGACTAAACAATGAGCAGTTCTTC CASMRGLNNEQFF
. TRBJ2-3 TRBV7-9 . TGTGCCAGCAGCCCGCCCGGGGTTAGCACAGATACGCAGTATTTT CASSPPGVSTDTQYF
. TRBJ1-5 TRBV7-5 . TGTGTCAGACCCGTTGTGGGACATATCAATCAGCCCCAGCATTTT CVRPVVGHINQPQHF
. TRBJ1-4 TRBV28 TRBD1 TGTGCCAGCAGTTCCCGACAGGGTCTTCGTGAAAAACTGTTTTTT CASSSRQGLREKLFF
. TRBJ2-2 TRBV6-5 . TGTGCCAGCAGGAGGGACTTTTCGAACACCGGGGAGCTGTTTTTT CASRRDFSNTGELFF
. TRBJ2-3 TRBV28 TRBD1 TGTGCCAGCAGTTCCGACCAGGGGGCGCTTATTTTGGATACGCAGTATTTT CASSSDQGALILDTQYF
. TRBJ1-6 TRBV18 TRBD1 TGTGCCAGCTCACCATTCGGGACAGAATCTTTCAATTCACCCCTCCACTTT CASSPFGTESFNSPLHF
. TRBJ1-2 TRBV25-1 . TGTGCCAGCAGTCCATTCACAAGCTCCAGGCCCCTTTACACCTTC CASSPFTSSRPLYTF
. TRBJ2-1 TRBV7-2 TRBD1 TGTGCCAGCAGAGCGACAGGGGCCAGACCGTACAATGAGCAGTTCTTC CASRATGARPYNEQFF
. TRBJ2-3 TRBV5-1 TRBD2 TGCGCCAGCAGCGTGGGACTAGCGGGGGGACGCACAGATACGCAGTATTTT CASSVGLAGGRTDTQYF
once TRBJ2-3 TRBV6-4 . TGTGCCAGCACCGTACGGGGGACTAGCACAGATACGCAGTATTTT CASTVRGTSTDTQYF
. TRBJ1-3 TRBV5-5 . TGTGCCAGCACCCTGGACGGGCAGGGGAGTTTCGGAAACACCATATATTTT CASTLDGQGSFGNTIYF
. TRBJ2-2 TRBV5-1 . TGCGCCAGCAGCTTTAGTTCGAACACCGGGGAGCTGTTTTTT CASSFSSNTGELFF
. TRBJ1-2 TRBV5-1 . TGCGCCAGCAGCTTGGTCGGAGGGACTAACTATGGCTACACCTTC CASSLVGGTNYGYTF
. TRBJ1-6 TRBV13 TRBD1 TGTGCCAGCAGCTTCAGGGACAGGGGGACTTCACCCCTCCACTTT CASSFRDRGTSPLHF
. TRBJ1-4 TRBV28 TRBD1 TGTGCCAGCAGTTCAGGGGGCGCCAGTGAAAAACTGTTTTTT CASSSGGASEKLFF
many TRBJ1-2 TRBV10-3 . TGTGCCATCAGTGAGTCGCACGGGTTGGGCTACACCTTC CAISESHGLGYTF
. TRBJ2-1 TRBV14 . TGTGCCAGCAGCCAGCAGGTTCAAGGTGAGCAGTTCTTC CASSQQVQGEQFF
. TRBJ1-2 TRBV7-3 . TGTGCCAGCAGCTCCCTGCGAGGTTCTAATGGCTACACCTTC CASSSLRGSNGYTF
. TRBJ2-1 TRBV7-3 TRBD2 TGTGCCAGCAGCCCCGACCGAACTAGCGGGGGGGCCGGTGAGCAGTTCTTC CASSPDRTSGGAGEQFF
. TRBJ1-6 TRBV9 TRBD1 TGTGCCAGCAGCGTAGTTACAGGGGGTAATTCACCCCTCCACTTT CASSVVTGGNSPLHF
few TRBJ1-1 TRBV19 . TGTGCCAGTAGTATAGGGTTGGACACGAACACTGAAGCTTTCTTT CASSIGLDTNTEAFF
. TRBJ2-5 TRBV3-1/TRBV3-2 TRBD2 TGTGCCAGCAGCCACCAACTAGCGGGGGGGCGGGAGACCCAGTACTTC CASSHQLAGGRETQYF